Listed here are 25 T cell receptor beta chains from one sample, sequenced in a study of T-cell reconstitution after alpha-beta-depleted transplantation in children. Unique molecular identifiers featured in how the TCRbeta library was prepared. TCRdb re-called the PCR reads through MiXCR, storing one row per CDR3 protein. This table has some 200,000 distinct CDR3 sequences, 7% to 9% appearing once. The sample here was PBMCs, mostly from graft donor cells, taken 360 days after TCRalphabeta/CD19-depleted stem cell transplant. The receptors originated from a male patient aged 2-15 years who had a stem cell transplant for acute myeloid leukemia, so the T cells may come from the graft donor.

This clonotype appeared a few times. The rearrangement uses TRBV27 and TRBJ2-5, with 12 bases that match TRBD2. The CDR3 runs to 16 residues. Per germline, CDR1 MNHEY and CDR2 SMNVEV (reference sequence). With V trimmed by 2 bases and J by 4 bases, 5 bases remained unmatched. CDR3 loop: CASSLDPSGRGETQYF. CDR3 nucleotide sequence: TGTGCCAGCAGTTTAGATCCTAGCGGGAGGGGAGAGACCCAGTACTTC.

This clonotype has ten or more counts. The rearrangement uses TRBV6-5 and TRBJ2-7; D unclear. CDR3 length equals 14 residues. Germline lookup yields CDR1 MNHEY and CDR2 SVGAGI. Trimming stripped 0 bases from V and 4 bases from J, with 10 bases between. In DNA form, the CDR3 reads TGTGCCAGCAGTTACTCGCCAAGGTTATACGAGCAGTACGTC. This encodes CASSYSPRLYEQYV.

This clonotype appeared many times. The chain employs TRBV12-3 or TRBV12-4 and TRBJ2-1; 10 bases match TRBD2. The CDR3 spans 16 residues. V lost 5 bases and J lost 6; bases outside the gene matches: 10. This chain's CDR3 is CASSTRNSGRTNEQFF. CDR3 in DNA: TGTGCCAGCAGTACCAGGAATAGCGGGAGGACCAATGAGCAGTTCTTC.

Note on this clonotype: Possible read error: a much larger clone is one base away. The V gene is TRBV12-3 or TRBV12-4, the J gene TRBJ2-1; TRBD2 matches 7 bases. The V gene end was trimmed by 7 bases and the J gene end by 6 bases; junction bases not matched to a gene: 12. The CDR3 contains 15 residues. The CDR3 region is CASNPGVAGSNEQFF. CDR3 DNA: TGTGCCAGCAACCCCGGGGTAGCGGGTAGCAATGAGCAGTTCTTC.

The chain links TRBV6-1 to TRBJ2-4; 7 nucleotides line up with TRBD1. The junction had 4 bases not matched to a gene; V was cut back by 1 base and J by 7 bases. The CDR3 consists of 14 residues. Germline CDR1 reads MNHNS; CDR2 reads SASEGT. CDR3 region: CASSEGARGNIQYF. DNA for the CDR3: TGTGCCAGCAGTGAAGGGGCCAGGGGGAACATTCAGTACTTC.

This clonotype has ten or more counts. The V and J genes are TRBV7-2 and TRBJ2-5, with D possibly matching TRBD2 (6 bases). Germline loops: CDR1 SGHTA, CDR2 FQGNSA. Trimming left V 1 base short and J 4 bases short, with 10 bases between. This CDR3 has 14 amino acids. CDR3 amino acids: CASSLGGGGETQYF. CDR3 nucleotide sequence: TGTGCCAGCAGCTTAGGTGGGGGAGGAGAGACCCAGTACTTC.

This clonotype was counted ten times or more. The chain joins TRBV12-3 or TRBV12-4 to TRBJ2-3, with D perhaps TRBD1 (5 bases). The CDR3 extends over 13 amino acids. Trimming left V 2 bases short and J 4 bases short, with 7 bases between. The CDR3 bases are TGTGCCAGCAGTTTACAGGGCGCAGATACGCAGTATTTT. Protein sequence: CASSLQGADTQYF.

The chain links TRBV20-1 to TRBJ2-5; 7 bases map to TRBD1. The CDR3 loop spans 12 amino acids. With 5 bases clipped from V and 3 bases from J, the junction kept 3 bases outside the gene matches. Germline loops: CDR1 DFQATT, CDR2 SNEGSKA (reference sequence). CDR3 sequence (DNA): TGCAGTGCTCCCGGGACAGAAGAGACCCAGTACTTC. This translates into CSAPGTEETQYF.

This rearrangement joins TRBV20-1 to TRBJ2-4, with D possibly being TRBD1 (6 bases). The CDR3 is 15 amino acids. The germline V and J ends were trimmed by 3 bases and 1 base, with 13 bases remaining between them. CDR1 is DFQATT and CDR2 is SNEGSKA in the germline V gene (reference sequence). As DNA, the CDR3 is TGCAGTGCTAGTCGAGGGGGTGGGGCCAAAAACATTCAGTACTTC. This translates into CSASRGGGAKNIQYF.

This clonotype was counted ten times or more. CDR3 residues: CASSFSLADTQYF. CDR3 in DNA: TGTGCCAGCAGTTTCTCGCTGGCAGATACGCAGTATTTT. The chain joins TRBV12-3 or TRBV12-4 to TRBJ2-3; D is undetermined. This CDR3 contains 13 residues. Between the trimmed V and J ends, which lost 3 bases and 4 bases, there was a span of 8 bases.

In this sample, this clonotype turned up many times. The V call is TRBV9, the J call TRBJ2-5, with TRBD1 as a possible D gene (5 bases). V lost 4 bases and J 1 base, leaving 14 bases between the germline ends. There are 15 residues in the CDR3. CDR1 is SGDLS, CDR2 YYNGEE, per germline. In DNA, the CDR3 is TGTGCCAGCAGCTCCCAGGGCAGGGTCCAAGAGACCCAGTACTTC. Amino acids: CASSSQGRVQETQYF.

In this sample, this clonotype turned up a few times. The chain is built from TRBV5-1 and TRBJ1-2, with 7 bases fitting TRBD1. Looked up from germline, CDR1 is SGHRS and CDR2 is YFSETQ. Losses at the gene ends were 4 bases for V and 6 bases for J; bases not matched to a gene: 3. The CDR3 runs to 12 residues. The CDR3 loop reads CASSLQGDGYTF. In DNA, the CDR3 is TGCGCCAGCAGCCTGCAGGGGGATGGCTACACCTTC.

This sequence joins TRBV12-3 or TRBV12-4 and TRBJ2-7, with D possibly called TRBD1 or TRBD2 (5 bases each). The CDR3 has 14 amino acids. Trimming removed 4 bases from V and 7 bases from J, with 17 bases in between. This CDR3 is CASSSSGPAREQYF. CDR3 nucleotides: TGTGCCAGCAGTTCCTCGGGGCCGGCGAGGGAGCAGTACTTC.

This clonotype was seen a handful of times. V is TRBV7-8 and J is TRBJ1-1, with no clear D. The germline V gene has CDR1 SGHVS and CDR2 FQNEAQ. The CDR3 totals 11 residues. V was cut by 0 bases and J by 7 bases, with 3 bases left in between. The CDR3 is CASSLANEAFF. The CDR3 nucleotides read TGTGCCAGCAGCTTAGCTAATGAAGCTTTCTTT.

This clonotype was observed at least ten times. J is TRBJ2-2 and V is TRBV15, with a possible D match to TRBD2 (7 bases). CDR1 is LNHNV, CDR2 YYDKDF, per germline (reference sequence). The CDR3 sequence is 14 residues long. Trimming stripped 0 bases from V and 9 bases from J, with 11 bases between. Written as DNA, the CDR3 is TGTGCCACCAGCAGAGATAGGGGGGGAAGGGAGCTGTTTTTT. Translation gives CATSRDRGGRELFF.

This clonotype was recorded a few times. V gene TRBV7-8 combines with J gene TRBJ2-4, with 10 bases fitting TRBD1. V lost 1 base, J lost 1 base, and 1 base stayed unmatched. Germline V lookup: CDR1 SGHVS, CDR2 FQNEAQ. The CDR3 runs 16 residues. The CDR3 sequence: CASSLEGQGAKNIQYF. The CDR3 DNA reads TGTGCCAGCAGCTTAGAGGGACAGGGGGCCAAAAACATTCAGTACTTC.

The chain recombines TRBV11-1 with TRBJ2-5; no firm D call. In germline, CDR1 is SGHAT, CDR2 FQDESV (reference sequence). Trimming stripped 5 bases from V and 5 bases from J, with 9 bases between. CDR3 length equals 12 residues. The CDR3 region is CASSLNEETQYF. The CDR3 nucleotides read TGTGCCAGCAGCCTGAACGAGGAGACCCAGTACTTC.

There are many counts of this clonotype. The rearrangement links TRBV12-3 or TRBV12-4 to TRBJ2-5; D call uncertain. The CDR3 spans 16 residues. Trimming pared 5 bases from V and 1 base from J, leaving 17 bases between. CDR3 nucleotides: TGTGCCAGCAGTCTTCGACCCTATGGGGTCCAAGAGACCCAGTACTTC. This sequence encodes CASSLRPYGVQETQYF.

The V call is TRBV12-3 or TRBV12-4, the J call TRBJ2-5, with D uncertain. Trimming removed 1 base at V and 4 bases at J, with 7 bases between. The CDR3 totals 13 residues. This chain's CDR3 is CASSLGPAETQYF. The CDR3 coding sequence is TGTGCCAGCAGTTTAGGCCCGGCAGAGACCCAGTACTTC.

This clonotype was seen at least ten times. The V gene is TRBV10-2, the J gene TRBJ1-4; D may be TRBD1 (6 bases). Deletions cut 3 bases from V and 7 bases from J, with 15 bases between. This CDR3 region has 15 residues. Germline V gene sequence: CDR1 WSHSY, CDR2 SAAADI. CDR3 sequence reads: CASSDRDRRGEKLFF. The CDR3 DNA reads as TGCGCCAGCAGTGACAGAGACAGGAGGGGTGAAAAACTGTTTTTT.

In this sample, this clonotype turned up a few times. V and J are TRBV5-6 and TRBJ2-4; TRBD1 matches 7 bases. Germline CDR1 reads SGHDT; CDR2 reads YYEEEE. This CDR3 comprises 14 residues. V shed 3 bases, J shed 6 bases, and the junction held 6 bases outside the gene matches. CDR3 protein: CASSYRRQGNIQYF. The DNA of the CDR3 is TGTGCCAGCAGCTATAGGAGACAGGGAAACATTCAGTACTTC.

This clonotype has only a few counts. The chain recombines TRBV24-1 with TRBJ2-2; 12 bases agree with TRBD1. Germline V gives CDR1 KGHDR, CDR2 SFDVKD. V trimming: 4 bases; J trimming: 2 bases; junction bases outside the gene matches: 4. This CDR3 has 17 amino acids. The CDR3 spells CATSDPGTGGNTGELFF. The CDR3, as DNA: TGTGCCACCAGTGACCCCGGGACAGGGGGCAACACCGGGGAGCTGTTTTTT.

This clonotype was seen ten or more times. The chain has TRBV20-1 and TRBJ2-7, with TRBD1 identical over 7 bases. V was pared by 4 bases and J by 1 base, with 4 bases of the junction left unmatched. This CDR3 has 13 residues. Per germline, CDR1 DFQATT and CDR2 SNEGSKA (reference sequence). Here the CDR3 DNA reads TGCAGTGCTATAAGGACAGGATCCTACGAGCAGTACTTC. Protein product: CSAIRTGSYEQYF.

This clonotype was counted between two and nine times. The chain uses TRBV2 and TRBJ2-6; 7 nucleotides line up with TRBD1. V lost 6 bases, J lost 0 bases, and 5 bases stayed unmatched. The CDR3 extends over 16 amino acids. Germline lookup yields CDR1 SNHLY and CDR2 FYNNEI. The chain's CDR3 is CASRGTVLSGANVLTF. As DNA, the CDR3 is TGTGCCAGCAGGGGGACAGTCCTCTCTGGGGCCAACGTCCTGACTTTC.

CDR3 in DNA: TGCAGTGCTAGACACCTAGCGGGAGTGGGGTCCTACGAGCAGTACTTC. Its translation is CSARHLAGVGSYEQYF. The gene calls are TRBV20-1 and TRBJ2-7; 10 positions match TRBD2. V gave up 2 bases and J gave up 1 base; unmatched junction bases: 8. The CDR3 is 16 amino acids. CDR1 is DFQATT and CDR2 is SNEGSKA in the germline V gene (reference sequence).